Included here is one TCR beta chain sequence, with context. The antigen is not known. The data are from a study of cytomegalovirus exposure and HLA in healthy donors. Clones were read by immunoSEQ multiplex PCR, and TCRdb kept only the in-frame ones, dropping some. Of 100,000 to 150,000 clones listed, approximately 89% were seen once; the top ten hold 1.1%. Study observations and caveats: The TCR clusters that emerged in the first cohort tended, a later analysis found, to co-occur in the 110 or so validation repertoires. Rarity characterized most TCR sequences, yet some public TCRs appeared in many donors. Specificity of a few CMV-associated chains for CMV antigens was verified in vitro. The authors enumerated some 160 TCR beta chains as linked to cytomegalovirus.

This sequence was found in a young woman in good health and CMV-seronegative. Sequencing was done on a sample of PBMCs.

The CDR3 here is CASSVAGSGRFEQFF. CDR3 DNA: TGTGCCAGCAGCGTAGCTGGTAGCGGGAGGTTTGAGCAGTTCTTC. This sequence joins TRBV9 and TRBJ2-1, with 10 nucleotides matching TRBD2. The CDR3 has 15 residues. J gave up 9 bases and V 0 bases, and 6 bases lay outside the gene matches. From germline, CDR1 is SGDLS and CDR2 YYNGEE.